This TCR beta chain was observed in a study of control samples from healthy donors and cancer patients. Sequencing was performed with immunoSEQ multiplex PCR; in TCRdb, only in-frame clones are kept and a portion is missing. The sample comprises 120,000 or so clones, approximately 89% of which are singletons, and roughly 8.7% rests with the top ten. Material for sequencing was blood. The source of this sequence is a man aged 18 to 30 in good health.

The CDR3 reads CASSIGHRSYEQYF. DNA of the CDR3: TGTGCCAGTAGTATAGGACACCGCTCCTACGAGCAGTACTTC. The chain uses TRBV19 and TRBJ2-7, with D hard to call. CDR3 length equals 14 residues. In germline, CDR1 is LNHDA, CDR2 SQIVND (reference sequence). Trimming cost V 1 base and J 0 bases, with 7 bases left between them.